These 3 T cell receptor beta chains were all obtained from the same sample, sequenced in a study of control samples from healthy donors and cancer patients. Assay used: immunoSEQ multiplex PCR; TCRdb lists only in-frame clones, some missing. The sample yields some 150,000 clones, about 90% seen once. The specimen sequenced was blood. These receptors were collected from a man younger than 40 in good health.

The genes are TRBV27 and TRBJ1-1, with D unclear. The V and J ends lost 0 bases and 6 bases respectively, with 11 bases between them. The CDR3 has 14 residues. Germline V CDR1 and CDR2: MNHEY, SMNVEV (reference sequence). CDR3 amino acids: CASSLSSGSPEAFF. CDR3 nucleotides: TGTGCCAGCAGTTTATCATCGGGCTCGCCTGAAGCTTTCTTT.

The DNA of the CDR3 is TGTGCCAGCCTTCGGGGGGGTCGCACAGATACGCAGTATTTT. This codes for CASLRGGRTDTQYF. V and J are TRBV7-8 and TRBJ2-3; 8 nucleotides line up with TRBD2. Trimming removed 8 bases from V and 1 base from J; junction bases left unmatched: 5. Germline V CDR1 and CDR2: SGHVS, FQNEAQ. The CDR3 runs to 14 residues. Complete variable domain (other parts from reference TRBV7-8 and TRBJ2-3): GAGVSQSPRYKVAKRGQDVALRCDPISGHVSLFWYQQALGQGPEFLTYFQNEAQLDKSGLPSDRFFAERPEGSVSTLKIQRTQQEDSAVYLCASLRGGRTDTQYFGPGTRLTVL.

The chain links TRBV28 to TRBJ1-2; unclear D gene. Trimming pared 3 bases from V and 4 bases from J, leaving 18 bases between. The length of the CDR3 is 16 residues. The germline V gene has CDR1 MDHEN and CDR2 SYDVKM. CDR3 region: CASSLLRSGNGYGYTF. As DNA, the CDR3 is TGTGCCAGCAGTTTGTTGAGGTCCGGGAATGGCTATGGCTACACCTTC.